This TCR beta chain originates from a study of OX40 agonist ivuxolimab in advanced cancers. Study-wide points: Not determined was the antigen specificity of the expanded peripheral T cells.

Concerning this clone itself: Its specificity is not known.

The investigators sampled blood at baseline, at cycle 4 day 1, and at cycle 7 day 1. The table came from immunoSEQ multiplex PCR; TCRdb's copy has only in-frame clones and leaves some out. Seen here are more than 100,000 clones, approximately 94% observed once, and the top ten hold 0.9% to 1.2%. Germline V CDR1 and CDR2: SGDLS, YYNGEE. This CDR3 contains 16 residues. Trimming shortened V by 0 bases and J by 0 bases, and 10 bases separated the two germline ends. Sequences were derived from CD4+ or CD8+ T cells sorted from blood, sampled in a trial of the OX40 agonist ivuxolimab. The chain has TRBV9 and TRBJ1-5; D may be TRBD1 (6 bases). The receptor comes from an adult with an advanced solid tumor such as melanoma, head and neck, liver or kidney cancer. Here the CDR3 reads CASSVGGGGSNQPQHF. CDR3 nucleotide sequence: TGTGCCAGCAGCGTAGGAGGGGGGGGTAGCAATCAGCCCCAGCATTTT.